The following is a T cell receptor (beta chain) sequence with its context. Its matching antigen is unknown. The data are from a study of shared clonotypes between healthy human individuals. General study findings and limits: Among donors, clonotype sharing was expected to be affected by sequencing depth. A handful of donors shared 4.5% to 6.5% of their naive CD4 clonotypes.

The V gene lost 5 bases and the J gene lost 7 bases, with 12 bases spanning the gap. CDR1 and CDR2 (germline): SGHNT, YENEEA. The CDR3 extends over 12 amino acids. The method was immunoSEQ multiplex PCR; TCRdb's version includes in-frame clones alone and lacks a portion of them. The table lists some 660,000 clones, 60% to 75% of them singletons. Sequencing was done on a sample of memory CD4+ T cells sorted from blood. Subset meaning: CD45RA-negative fraction. The chain uses TRBV11-3 and TRBJ2-7; tentative D call: TRBD2 (5 bases). The TCR originated in a woman in her twenties or thirties in good health. CDR3 loop: CASSPGPGEQYF. The DNA of the CDR3 is TGTGCCAGCAGCCCGGGCCCGGGGGAGCAGTACTTC.